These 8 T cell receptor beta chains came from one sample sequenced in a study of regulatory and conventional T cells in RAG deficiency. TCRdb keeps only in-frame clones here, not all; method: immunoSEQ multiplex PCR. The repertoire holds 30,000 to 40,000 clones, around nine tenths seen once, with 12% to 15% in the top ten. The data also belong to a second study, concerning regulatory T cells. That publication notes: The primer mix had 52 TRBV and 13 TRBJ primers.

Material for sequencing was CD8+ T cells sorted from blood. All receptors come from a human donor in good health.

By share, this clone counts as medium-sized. The CDR3 reads CASSQDVISEAFF. The DNA of the CDR3 is TGCGCCAGCAGCCAAGATGTCATCTCTGAAGCTTTCTTT. The rearrangement joins TRBV4-1 to TRBJ1-1, with D unresolved. V was pared by 0 bases and J by 6 bases, with 8 bases between. In germline, CDR1 is MGHRA, CDR2 YSYEKL. The CDR3 runs 13 residues.

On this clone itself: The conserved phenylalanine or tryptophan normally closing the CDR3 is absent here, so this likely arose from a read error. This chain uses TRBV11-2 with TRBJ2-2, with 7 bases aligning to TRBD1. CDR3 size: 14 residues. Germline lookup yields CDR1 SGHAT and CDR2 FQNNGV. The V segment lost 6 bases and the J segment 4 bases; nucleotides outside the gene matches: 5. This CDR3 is CASRNRGATGELFL. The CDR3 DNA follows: TGTGCCAGCAGGAACAGGGGCGCCACCGGGGAGCTGTTTCTT.

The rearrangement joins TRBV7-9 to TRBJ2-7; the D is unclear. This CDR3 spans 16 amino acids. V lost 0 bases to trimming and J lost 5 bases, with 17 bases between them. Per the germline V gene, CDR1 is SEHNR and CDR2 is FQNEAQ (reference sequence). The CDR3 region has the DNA TGTGCCAGCAGCTTAGCGCCCGGGCCCGGAAGGAACGAGCAGTACTTC. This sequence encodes CASSLAPGPGRNEQYF.

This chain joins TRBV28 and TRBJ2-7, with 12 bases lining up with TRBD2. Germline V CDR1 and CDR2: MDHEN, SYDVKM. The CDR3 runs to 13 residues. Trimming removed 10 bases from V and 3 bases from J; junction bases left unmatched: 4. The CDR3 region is CATLLAGGYEQYF. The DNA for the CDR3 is TGTGCCACCCTACTAGCGGGGGGCTACGAGCAGTACTTC.

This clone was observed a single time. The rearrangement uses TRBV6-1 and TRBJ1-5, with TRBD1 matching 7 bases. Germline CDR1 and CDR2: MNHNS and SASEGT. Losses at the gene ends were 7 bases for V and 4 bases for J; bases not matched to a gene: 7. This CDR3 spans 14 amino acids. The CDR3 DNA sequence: TGTGCCAGCATTTGGACAGGAGGGAATCAGCCCCAGCATTTT. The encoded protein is CASIWTGGNQPQHF.

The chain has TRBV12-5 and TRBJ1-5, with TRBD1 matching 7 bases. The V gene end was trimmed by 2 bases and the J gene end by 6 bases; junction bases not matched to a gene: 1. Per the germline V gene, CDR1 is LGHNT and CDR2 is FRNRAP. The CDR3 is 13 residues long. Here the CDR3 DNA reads TGTGCTAGTGGTTTGACAGGGGTTCAGCCCCAGCATTTT. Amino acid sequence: CASGLTGVQPQHF.

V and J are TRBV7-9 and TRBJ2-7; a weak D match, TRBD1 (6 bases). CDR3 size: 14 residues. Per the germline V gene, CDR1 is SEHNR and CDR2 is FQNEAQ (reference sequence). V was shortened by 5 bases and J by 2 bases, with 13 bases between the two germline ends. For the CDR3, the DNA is TGTGCCAGCAGCCCCCCGGGACACGCCTACGAGCAGTACTTC. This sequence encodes CASSPPGHAYEQYF.

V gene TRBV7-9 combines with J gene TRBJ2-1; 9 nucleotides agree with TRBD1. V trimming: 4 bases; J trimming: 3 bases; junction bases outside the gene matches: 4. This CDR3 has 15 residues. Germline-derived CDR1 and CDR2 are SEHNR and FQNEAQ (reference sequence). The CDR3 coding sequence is TGTGCCAGCAGCTCCCGGGACAGGGACTACAATGAGCAGTTCTTC. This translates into CASSSRDRDYNEQFF.